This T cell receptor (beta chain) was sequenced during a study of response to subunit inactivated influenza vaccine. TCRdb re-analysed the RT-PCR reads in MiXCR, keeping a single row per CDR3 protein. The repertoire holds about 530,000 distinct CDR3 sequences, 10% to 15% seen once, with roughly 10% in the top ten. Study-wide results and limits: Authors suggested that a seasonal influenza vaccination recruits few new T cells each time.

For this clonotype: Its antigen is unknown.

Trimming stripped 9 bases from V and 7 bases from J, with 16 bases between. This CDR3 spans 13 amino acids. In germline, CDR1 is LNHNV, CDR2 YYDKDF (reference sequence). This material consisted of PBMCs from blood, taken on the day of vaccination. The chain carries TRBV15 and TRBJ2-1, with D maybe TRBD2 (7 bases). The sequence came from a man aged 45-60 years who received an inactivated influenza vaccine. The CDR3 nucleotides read TGTGCCACAGACCGCCGGGGGGCAAATGAGCAGTTCTTC. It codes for CATDRRGANEQFF.